This T cell receptor beta chain was identified in a study of blood T cell repertoires in COVID-19. For the study at large: Samples representing acute and convalescent COVID-19 were sourced from the United States, Italy and Spain. T cells, B-cell-depleted T cells, or PBMCs supplied cDNA or gDNA.

The germline V and J ends were trimmed by 2 bases and 5 bases, with 15 bases remaining between them. The germline gives CDR1 LNHDA, CDR2 SQIVND (reference sequence). The CDR3 length is 15 residues. The assay was immunoSEQ multiplex PCR, and TCRdb's table has in-frame clones only and misses some. The sample has fewer than 140,000 clones, 65% to 75% seen once. The genes are TRBV19 and TRBJ2-5; the D gene is possibly TRBD2 (5 bases). Sample: peripheral blood. This clonotype was sampled from a human donor with acute or convalescent COVID-19. The donor label of this sample is uncertain. CDR3 coding DNA: TGTGCCAGTAGTATAAGGGCAGGTTGGAGGGAGACCCAGTACTTC. Protein product: CASSIRAGWRETQYF.